The 16 T cell receptor beta chains below all came from one sample that was sequenced in a study of blood T cells in healthy people across ages. With a J-beta primer mix and a sample-barcoded 5' primer, a second PCR ran about 6 to 11 cycles. One entry per CDR3 protein results from TCRdb running MiXCR on the 5' RACE reads. This sample has 780,000 or so distinct CDR3 sequences, with less than 70% found just once. Sequenced material: blood. Receptors originate from a man older than 75 in good health.

The chain employs TRBV24-1 and TRBJ2-1, with 7 bases fitting TRBD2. This CDR3 is 14 amino acids long. V was pared by 7 bases and J by 10 bases, with 12 bases of the junction left unmatched. Germline V gene lookup returns CDR1 KGHDR and CDR2 SFDVKD. The CDR3 region is CATRAASGLGEQFF. As DNA, the CDR3 is TGTGCCACCAGGGCCGCTAGCGGTTTAGGGGAGCAGTTCTTC.

The V call is TRBV12-3 or TRBV12-4, the J call TRBJ2-1; D call uncertain. The CDR3 extends over 13 amino acids. V lost 6 bases, J lost 9 bases, and 15 bases lay in between. CDR3 sequence (DNA): TGTGCCAGCAGACCCGGAGCTAACAGTGAGCAGTTCTTC. This encodes CASRPGANSEQFF.

This clonotype was seen only a few times. J is TRBJ2-1 and V is TRBV7-9; tentative D call: TRBD2 (7 bases). Trimming pared 1 base from V and 6 bases from J, leaving 16 bases between. Germline V gene lookup returns CDR1 SEHNR and CDR2 FQNEAQ (reference sequence). The CDR3 spans 16 residues. The CDR3 DNA is TGTGCCAGCAGCTTAGGGAGGGGGGGAACCCCCAATGAGCAGTTCTTC. Protein: CASSLGRGGTPNEQFF.

The chain uses TRBV4-1 and TRBJ1-2; D is ambiguous. The CDR3 covers 15 residues. V was shortened by 0 bases and J by 0 bases, with 8 bases between the two germline ends. Germline values: CDR1 MGHRA, CDR2 YSYEKL. CDR3 loop: CASSQEASANYGYTF. CDR3 coding DNA: TGCGCCAGCAGCCAAGAGGCCAGCGCTAACTATGGCTACACCTTC.

The chain uses TRBV27 and TRBJ2-1; TRBD2 might be the D (6 bases). This CDR3 contains 15 residues. V lost 6 bases and J lost 4, with 16 bases in between. Looked up from germline, CDR1 is MNHEY and CDR2 is SMNVEV (reference sequence). The CDR3 loop reads CASSRAGTRYNEQFF. The CDR3 DNA is TGTGCCAGCAGCCGAGCCGGGACTCGATACAATGAGCAGTTCTTC.

The chain carries TRBV20-1 and TRBJ2-3; TRBD2 matches at 10 bases. Germline V gene data show CDR1 as DFQATT and CDR2 as SNEGSKA (reference sequence). CDR3 length: 13 residues. With V trimmed by 2 bases and J by 6 bases, 2 bases remained unmatched. The CDR3 region has the DNA TGCAGTGCTAGACTAGCGGGGGATGATACGCAGTATTTT. Protein product: CSARLAGDDTQYF.

The chain uses TRBV20-1 and TRBJ2-6, with D possibly being TRBD1 or TRBD2 (5 bases each). The CDR3 runs to 16 residues. The V and J ends lost 1 base and 4 bases respectively, with 14 bases between them. Germline V gene sequence: CDR1 DFQATT, CDR2 SNEGSKA (reference sequence). The CDR3 region is CSARVRGTLGANVLTF. As DNA, the CDR3 is TGCAGTGCTAGAGTGCGTGGGACCTTGGGGGCCAACGTCCTGACTTTC.

CDR3 sequence (DNA): TGTGCCAGCAGCTTAGGAGTAGCGGTCGGCACAGATACGCAGTATTTT. As protein: CASSLGVAVGTDTQYF. The chain employs TRBV7-6 and TRBJ2-3, with D perhaps TRBD2 (6 bases). This CDR3 is 16 amino acids long. V lost 1 base to trimming and J lost 1 base, with 12 bases between them. Germline V gene data show CDR1 as SGHVS and CDR2 as FNYEAQ.

The chain recombines TRBV5-5 with TRBJ2-1; 7 nucleotides match TRBD1. The CDR3 contains 12 residues. V trimming: 9 bases; J trimming: 6 bases; junction bases outside the gene matches: 6. Germline CDR1 SGHKS, CDR2 YYEKEE (reference sequence). CDR3 sequence reads: CATHRGGNEQFF. Here the CDR3 DNA reads TGTGCCACCCACAGGGGCGGCAATGAGCAGTTCTTC.

This clonotype has only one observation. V usage is TRBV18 and J usage is TRBJ2-4; TRBD2 aligns across 7 bases. In germline, CDR1 is KGHSH, CDR2 LQKENI. Trimming at V came to 3 bases and at J to 0 bases, leaving 17 bases not matched to a gene. The CDR3 totals 20 residues. CDR3 amino acids: CASSPLTGRESPPAKNIQYF. CDR3 nucleotides: TGTGCCAGCTCACCGCTTACGGGGCGGGAGAGCCCCCCAGCCAAAAACATTCAGTACTTC.

The rearrangement uses TRBV7-2 and TRBJ1-5; D is ambiguous. This CDR3 has 15 residues. Germline V gene lookup returns CDR1 SGHTA and CDR2 FQGNSA. The germline V and J ends were trimmed by 4 bases and 3 bases, with 13 bases remaining between them. The CDR3 reads CASSSGDSDNQPQHF. The CDR3 DNA reads TGTGCCAGCAGCTCCGGCGATAGTGACAATCAGCCCCAGCATTTT.

This clonotype was detected only a few times. This chain links TRBV6-1 with TRBJ2-7; no clear D. V lost 5 bases to trimming and J lost 2 bases, with 22 bases between them. The germline CDR1 and CDR2 sequences are MNHNS and SASEGT. The CDR3 loop spans 17 amino acids. The CDR3 nucleotides read TGTGCCAGCAGTCGAACGCGAGGCGCTACTCCTGCCTACGAGCAGTACTTC. As protein: CASSRTRGATPAYEQYF.

This clonotype turned up a few times. This chain links TRBV29-1 with TRBJ1-2; D is ambiguous. Per the germline V gene, CDR1 is SQVTM and CDR2 is ANQGSEA. Trimming pared 5 bases from V and 0 bases from J, leaving 10 bases between. This CDR3 comprises 13 residues. The CDR3: CSVSPLANYGYTF. The CDR3 DNA follows: TGCAGCGTTAGCCCGTTAGCTAACTATGGCTACACCTTC.

This clonotype was detected ten times or more. The chain joins TRBV29-1 to TRBJ2-1; 7 positions match TRBD2. This CDR3 is built from 15 residues. The V and J ends lost 0 bases and 5 bases, in that order; junction bases with no gene match: 7. Germline values: CDR1 SQVTM, CDR2 ANQGSEA. In DNA form, the CDR3 reads TGCAGCGTTGAAGATTGGTCTAGCGGTAACAATGAGCAGTTCTTC. It codes for CSVEDWSSGNNEQFF.

This rearrangement joins TRBV29-1 to TRBJ2-1, with TRBD1 matching over 7 bases. Germline V gene lookup returns CDR1 SQVTM and CDR2 ANQGSEA. CDR3 length equals 12 residues. Trimming at V came to 8 bases and at J to 3 bases, leaving 4 bases not matched to a gene. The CDR3 bases are TGCAGCTCACGGGACAGCTACAATGAGCAGTTCTTC. This gives the protein CSSRDSYNEQFF.

CDR3 in amino acids: CASSGNVGKETQYF. DNA for the CDR3: TGTGCCAGCAGTGGAAATGTGGGGAAAGAGACCCAGTACTTC. The chain has TRBV2 and TRBJ2-5; D unclear. The CDR3 length is 14 residues. Trimming pared 4 bases from V and 3 bases from J, leaving 12 bases between. Germline V gives CDR1 SNHLY, CDR2 FYNNEI.